The subject of this entry is one T cell receptor (beta chain). This specimen comes from a study of blood T cell repertoires in COVID-19. Turning to the study itself: From the United States, Italy and Spain came samples of acute and convalescent COVID-19. Sources were T cells, B-cell-depleted T cells, or PBMCs; the material itself was cDNA or gDNA.

Methods used by the authors: Amplified reference gene primers provided the basis for estimating nucleated cell counts. Only in-frame clones appear in the TCRdb table, and some are missing; sequencing was by immunoSEQ multiplex PCR. Clone size and the V and J calls come from that table; the DNA yielded D and trimming. The sample holds 200,000 to 250,000 clones; 86% are singletons and the top ten take about 3%. The receptor was isolated from a young woman who had recovered from COVID-19. Sequencing was performed on peripheral blood.

The CDR3 DNA reads TGCGCCAGCAGCCAGTGGACTAGCTTCACAGATACGCAGTATTTT. This sequence encodes CASSQWTSFTDTQYF. V is TRBV4-1 and J is TRBJ2-3; 8 bases align to TRBD2. CDR3 length: 15 residues. Losses at the gene ends were 3 bases for V and 2 bases for J; bases not matched to a gene: 4. Germline V gene sequence: CDR1 MGHRA, CDR2 YSYEKL.